The 32 T cell receptor beta chains below were found in one sample sequenced in a study of cytomegalovirus exposure and HLA in healthy donors. PCR involved 60 Vbeta and 13 Jbeta primers. Sequencing was performed with immunoSEQ multiplex PCR; in TCRdb, only in-frame clones are kept and a portion is missing. The data hold 150,000 to 200,000 clones, with over 75% observed a single time. What was sequenced was PBMCs. The receptor source for this set is a woman younger than 45 in good health and CMV-seronegative.

V and J are TRBV11-2 and TRBJ1-1; D is perhaps TRBD1 (5 bases). The CDR3 is 11 amino acids. Between the trimmed V and J ends, which lost 4 bases and 7 bases, there was a span of 7 bases. The germline V gene encodes CDR1 SGHAT and CDR2 FQNNGV. The CDR3 loop is CASSWGGEAFF. The DNA for the CDR3 is TGTGCCAGCAGCTGGGGGGGTGAAGCTTTCTTT.

This chain uses TRBV9 with TRBJ1-2, with D perhaps matching TRBD1 (6 bases). The V and J ends lost 3 bases and 8 bases respectively, with 17 bases between them. The germline gives CDR1 SGDLS, CDR2 YYNGEE. This CDR3 region has 14 residues. DNA of the CDR3: TGTGCCAGCAGCGCAACAGGGATTTTGGGAGGCTACACCTTC. This codes for CASSATGILGGYTF.

CDR3 DNA: TGTGCCAGCAGTACCTCGGGGGGGAACACTGAAGCTTTCTTT. It is translated as CASSTSGGNTEAFF. This chain links TRBV6-6 with TRBJ1-1; D is possibly TRBD1 (5 bases). The germline V gene has CDR1 MNHNY and CDR2 SVGAGI (reference sequence). The V and J ends lost 5 bases and 1 base respectively, with 11 bases between them. CDR3 length: 14 residues.

V is TRBV5-4 and J is TRBJ2-3; D is possibly TRBD1 (6 bases). The CDR3 contains 16 residues. Looked up from germline, CDR1 is SGHNT and CDR2 is YYREEE (reference sequence). V lost 0 bases and J 5 bases, leaving 16 bases between the germline ends. DNA for the CDR3: TGTGCCAGCAGCTTGGGCCCCAGGGGAACGGTAGATACGCAGTATTTT. Its protein is CASSLGPRGTVDTQYF.

This sequence joins TRBV29-1 and TRBJ1-4; 8 nucleotides align to TRBD1. Per the germline V gene, CDR1 is SQVTM and CDR2 is ANQGSEA. Losses at the gene ends were 4 bases for V and 3 bases for J; bases not matched to a gene: 4. This CDR3 has 14 residues. The CDR3 here is CSVAQGAPNEKLFF. The CDR3 nucleotides are TGCAGCGTTGCCCAGGGGGCCCCTAATGAAAAACTGTTTTTT.

The CDR3 here is CATLPSGGYNEQFF. The CDR3 region has the DNA TGTGCCACCCTCCCCTCTGGAGGTTACAATGAGCAGTTCTTC. The rearrangement joins TRBV19 to TRBJ2-1; D is perhaps TRBD2 (5 bases). V was cut by 10 bases and J by 4 bases, with 17 bases left in between. Per germline, CDR1 LNHDA and CDR2 SQIVND (reference sequence). The CDR3 consists of 14 residues. Supplemented by reference TRBV19 and TRBJ2-1, the full variable domain reads DGGITQSPKYLFRKEGQNVTLSCEQNLNHDAMYWYRQDPGQGLRLIYYSQIVNDFQKGDIAEGYSVSREKKESFPLTVTSAQKNPTAFYLCATLPSGGYNEQFFGPGTRLTVL.

This clone appeared once. The chain couples TRBV9 to TRBJ1-2, with TRBD1 matching over 9 bases. V was clipped by 2 bases and J by 8 bases; unmatched bases: 10. This CDR3 comprises 15 residues. In germline, CDR1 is SGDLS, CDR2 YYNGEE. Here the CDR3 reads CASSVSSRTGEGYTF. CDR3 DNA: TGTGCCAGCAGCGTCTCCAGCAGGACAGGGGAGGGCTACACCTTC.

J is TRBJ1-2 and V is TRBV2; no definite D call. The V end was cut by 8 bases, the J end by 6 bases, with 13 bases between. Germline V gives CDR1 SNHLY, CDR2 FYNNEI. CDR3 length: 12 amino acids. CDR3 sequence reads: CASYTEFDGYTF. CDR3 nucleotides: TGTGCCAGCTACACGGAGTTCGATGGCTACACCTTC. The whole variable domain, filled in from reference TRBV2 and TRBJ1-2, reads EPEVTQTPSHQVTQMGQEVILRCVPISNHLYFYWYRQILGQKVEFLVSFYNNEISEKSEIFDDQFSVERPDGSNFTLKIRSTKLEDSAMYFCASYTEFDGYTFGSGTRLTVV.

The chain combines TRBV4-2 with TRBJ2-4; TRBD2 matches 8 bases. J lost 2 bases, V lost 4 bases, and 10 bases had no gene match. Germline loops: CDR1 LGHNA, CDR2 YNFKEQ. There are 17 residues in the CDR3. For the CDR3, the DNA is TGTGCCAGCAGCCCGATAACGGGGGGGTTTACCAAAAACATTCAGTACTTC. It translates to CASSPITGGFTKNIQYF.

This clone has just a few counts. This chain links TRBV4-1 with TRBJ2-1; 8 nucleotides match TRBD1. V dropped 4 bases and J dropped 7; count of bases not matched to a gene: 12. Germline V CDR1 and CDR2: MGHRA, YSYEKL. This CDR3 is 16 amino acids long. The CDR3: CASSPLQGDGKNEQFF. CDR3 sequence (DNA): TGCGCCAGCAGCCCTCTACAGGGGGATGGGAAAAATGAGCAGTTCTTC.

The chain is built from TRBV13 and TRBJ1-2; no clear D gene. Germline lookup yields CDR1 PRHDT and CDR2 FYEKMQ (reference sequence). With 5 bases removed from V and 5 bases from J, the gap between germline ends came to 21 bases. This CDR3 region has 16 residues. CDR3 in amino acids: CASSAPGSLEWYGYTF. CDR3 DNA sequence: TGTGCCAGCAGCGCCCCCGGGAGTTTGGAATGGTATGGCTACACCTTC.

The V and J genes are TRBV5-4 and TRBJ2-7; D call uncertain. The V gene's germline CDR1 is SGHNT and CDR2 YYREEE (reference sequence). This CDR3 is built from 13 residues. Trimming removed 5 bases at V and 6 bases at J, with 15 bases between. The CDR3 sequence: CASSSRNLGEQYF. The CDR3 region has the DNA TGTGCCAGCAGTTCCAGGAATCTGGGCGAGCAGTACTTC.

The gene calls are TRBV18 and TRBJ1-3; D is perhaps TRBD1 (5 bases). The CDR3 has 16 residues. Germline loops: CDR1 KGHSH, CDR2 LQKENI. Trimming took off 0 bases at V and 8 bases at J, with 17 bases between the two ends. The CDR3 bases are TGTGCCAGCTCACCACCGAAAGGGGAGGTCCCGGACACCATATATTTT. This gives the protein CASSPPKGEVPDTIYF.

This chain uses TRBV6-5 with TRBJ2-7; D unresolved. Germline values: CDR1 MNHEY, CDR2 SVGAGI. CDR3 size: 13 residues. V dropped 2 bases and J dropped 3 bases, with 8 bases sitting between them. The CDR3 region is CASSYQARYEQYF. The CDR3 DNA is TGTGCCAGCAGTTACCAGGCCCGCTACGAGCAGTACTTC.

The rearrangement links TRBV30 to TRBJ1-2; 9 bases agree with TRBD1. The CDR3 length is 14 residues. Germline assignment: CDR1 GTSNPN and CDR2 SVGIG (reference sequence). J lost 2 bases, V lost 2 bases, and 3 bases had no gene match. The CDR3 region is CAWSPGQGNYGYTF. The CDR3 nucleotides read TGTGCCTGGAGTCCGGGACAGGGAAACTATGGCTACACCTTC.

V gene TRBV28 combines with J gene TRBJ1-2; D is unclear. This CDR3 has 11 residues. V gave up 3 bases and J gave up 7 bases, with 6 bases separating them. Germline CDR1 reads MDHEN; CDR2 reads SYDVKM. The CDR3 coding sequence is TGTGCCAGCAGTTTTACACGTGGCTACACCTTC. Protein: CASSFTRGYTF.

The chain links TRBV2 to TRBJ2-5, with a possible D match to TRBD2 (5 bases). There are 13 residues in the CDR3. From germline, CDR1 is SNHLY and CDR2 FYNNEI. Trimming removed 4 bases at V and 3 bases at J, with 9 bases between. In DNA form, the CDR3 reads TGTGCCAGCAGTGTCTTGCGGGAAGAGACCCAGTACTTC. It specifies CASSVLREETQYF.

The chain joins TRBV19 to TRBJ1-3; a weak D match, TRBD1 (5 bases). Trimming pared 3 bases from V and 2 bases from J, leaving 8 bases between. The CDR3 is made up of 14 amino acids. Germline lookup yields CDR1 LNHDA and CDR2 SQIVND (reference sequence). CDR3 DNA: TGTGCCAGTAGTATTTCCAGGGCTGGAAACACCATATATTTT. Translated: CASSISRAGNTIYF.

The chain joins TRBV19 to TRBJ2-2, with no clear D. Trimming removed 0 bases from V and 2 bases from J, with 7 bases in between. The CDR3 consists of 15 residues. The germline V gene encodes CDR1 LNHDA and CDR2 SQIVND (reference sequence). The CDR3 region is CASSIDNTNTGELFF. The CDR3 DNA reads TGTGCCAGTAGTATAGATAACACAAACACCGGGGAGCTGTTTTTT.

This chain connects TRBV30 to TRBJ2-3, with 8 bases that match TRBD1. V lost 3 bases and J lost 3; bases outside the gene matches: 8. The CDR3 loop spans 15 amino acids. From germline, CDR1 is GTSNPN and CDR2 SVGIG (reference sequence). CDR3 nucleotides: TGTGCCTGGAGCGCTTGGACAGGGCGAACAGATACGCAGTATTTT. This gives the protein CAWSAWTGRTDTQYF.

The chain is built from TRBV7-8 and TRBJ2-7; TRBD2 agrees at 11 bases. V dropped 5 bases and J dropped 2; count of bases not matched to a gene: 8. The CDR3 is 16 amino acids. The germline CDR1 and CDR2 sequences are SGHVS and FQNEAQ. This CDR3 reads CASSVRLAGLTYEQYF. DNA for the CDR3: TGTGCCAGCAGCGTAAGACTAGCGGGGTTAACCTACGAGCAGTACTTC.

This clone appeared a single time. The genes are TRBV4-2 and TRBJ1-5, with D perhaps TRBD1 (5 bases). V shed 4 bases and J shed 1 base, with 14 bases lying between them. This CDR3 region has 16 residues. Germline V lookup: CDR1 LGHNA, CDR2 YNFKEQ. The CDR3 nucleotides are TGTGCCAGCAGCCCCGGGGGGACGGTGAGCAATCAGCCCCAGCATTTT. Amino acids: CASSPGGTVSNQPQHF.

The chain is built from TRBV30 and TRBJ2-7, with 8 bases identical to TRBD1. The CDR3 runs 12 residues. Germline values: CDR1 GTSNPN, CDR2 SVGIG (reference sequence). J was trimmed by 6 bases and V by 2 bases; bases with no gene match: 3. This CDR3 reads CAWSSGQGEQYF. For the CDR3, the DNA is TGTGCCTGGAGTTCCGGACAGGGCGAGCAGTACTTC.

The rearrangement joins TRBV28 to TRBJ2-3, with 8 bases that match TRBD1. V lost 7 bases and J lost 3; bases outside the gene matches: 12. The CDR3 loop spans 16 amino acids. In germline, CDR1 is MDHEN, CDR2 SYDVKM. CDR3 sequence (DNA): TGTGCCAGCATCCCAAACCGGGACAGGATAACAGATACGCAGTATTTT. This encodes CASIPNRDRITDTQYF.

The rearrangement links TRBV6-1 to TRBJ2-1; 13 positions match TRBD2. Per the germline V gene, CDR1 is MNHNS and CDR2 is SASEGT. Unmatched junction bases numbered 6, after V lost 4 bases and J lost 0 bases. This CDR3 has 18 amino acids. CDR3 sequence (DNA): TGTGCCAGCAGTGCGACTAGCGGGGGGCTAAGCTCCTACAATGAGCAGTTCTTC. This encodes CASSATSGGLSSYNEQFF.

This clone has just one count. V gene TRBV7-2 combines with J gene TRBJ2-3; D is possibly TRBD2 (6 bases). Germline CDR1 reads SGHTA; CDR2 reads FQGNSA. Trimming took off 2 bases at V and 4 bases at J, with 16 bases between the two ends. CDR3 size: 16 residues. CDR3 loop: CASSLMGGANADTQYF. The CDR3 DNA reads TGTGCCAGCAGCTTAATGGGCGGGGCCAACGCAGATACGCAGTATTTT. Full variable domain (outside the CDR3, taken from reference TRBV7-2 and TRBJ2-3): GAGVSQSPSNKVTEKGKDVELRCDPISGHTALYWYRQSLGQGLEFLIYFQGNSAPDKSGLPSDRFSAERTGGSVSTLTIQRTQQEDSAVYLCASSLMGGANADTQYFGPGTRLTVL.

The V call is TRBV5-1, the J call TRBJ2-7; tentative D call: TRBD1 (6 bases). Germline CDR1 and CDR2: SGHRS and YFSETQ. V was cut by 0 bases and J by 0 bases, with 19 bases left in between. This CDR3 has 18 amino acids. CDR3 amino acids: CASSLAPPRDTFSYEQYF. Written as DNA, the CDR3 is TGCGCCAGCAGCTTGGCCCCGCCAAGGGACACGTTCTCCTACGAGCAGTACTTC.

The chain combines TRBV4-1 with TRBJ2-5; 8 positions agree with TRBD2. With the DNA end fitting TRBJ2-7 better, the J assignment may be wrong. CDR3 length equals 17 residues. CDR1 is MGHRA, CDR2 YSYEKL, per germline. DNA of the CDR3: TGCGCCAGCAGCCGCCTCGTCTTAACTAGCGGAGCCTACGAGCAGTACTTC. This translates into CASSRLVLTSGAYEQYF.

The chain employs TRBV30 and TRBJ1-4; 7 nucleotides line up with TRBD1. The CDR3 length is 14 residues. Germline lookup yields CDR1 GTSNPN and CDR2 SVGIG (reference sequence). J gave up 8 bases and V 2 bases, and 8 bases lay outside the gene matches. This chain's CDR3 is CAWSLFRTGEKLFF. The CDR3 nucleotides read TGTGCCTGGAGTTTATTTAGGACAGGCGAAAAACTGTTTTTT.

V and J are TRBV20-1 and TRBJ1-2; D gene ambiguous. The V end was cut by 5 bases, the J end by 4 bases, with 8 bases between. The CDR3 sequence is 11 residues long. Germline V CDR1 and CDR2: DFQATT, SNEGSKA (reference sequence). The CDR3 here is CSAVPGYGYTF. The CDR3 bases are TGCAGTGCTGTGCCCGGCTATGGCTACACCTTC.

The CDR3 region is CSVTDRAVTDTQYF. CDR3 in DNA: TGCAGCGTTACGGACAGGGCGGTCACAGATACGCAGTATTTT. The chain employs TRBV29-1 and TRBJ2-3; 8 bases agree with TRBD1. The CDR3 runs 14 residues. Germline assignment: CDR1 SQVTM and CDR2 ANQGSEA. J lost 2 bases, V lost 5 bases, and 6 bases had no gene match.

V and J are TRBV19 and TRBJ1-5; D might be TRBD1 (6 bases). CDR1 is LNHDA and CDR2 is SQIVND in the germline V gene (reference sequence). V lost 5 bases, J lost 7 bases, and 12 bases lay in between. The CDR3 runs 13 residues. Here the CDR3 reads CASSLQGEQPQHF. The CDR3, as DNA: TGTGCCAGTAGTTTACAGGGAGAACAGCCCCAGCATTTT. The complete variable domain, with remaining parts taken from reference TRBV19 and TRBJ1-5, reads DGGITQSPKYLFRKEGQNVTLSCEQNLNHDAMYWYRQDPGQGLRLIYYSQIVNDFQKGDIAEGYSVSREKKESFPLTVTSAQKNPTAFYLCASSLQGEQPQHFGDGTRLSIL.